Below are 16 T cell receptor beta chains sequenced from a single sample in a study of blood T cell repertoires in COVID-19. Sequencing was performed with immunoSEQ multiplex PCR; in TCRdb, only in-frame clones are kept and a portion is missing. Seen here are about 240,000 clones, 70% to 90% observed once, and the top ten hold under 4.5%. Sequencing input: peripheral blood. Receptor source: a man aged 45-65 years with acute or convalescent COVID-19.

The chain uses TRBV30 and TRBJ1-2; D possibly corresponds to TRBD1 (5 bases). Germline CDR1 GTSNPN, CDR2 SVGIG (reference sequence). V dropped 2 bases and J dropped 4 bases, with 17 bases sitting between them. This CDR3 contains 15 residues. Written as DNA, the CDR3 is TGTGCCTGGAGTTCGCTCGGGAGGGGTATCTATGGCTACACCTTC. Translated, it gives CAWSSLGRGIYGYTF.

The rearrangement links TRBV12-3 or TRBV12-4 to TRBJ1-2; D call uncertain. This CDR3 has 12 amino acids. The ends were cut back, 3 bases at V and 2 bases at J, with 4 bases in the middle. In DNA, the CDR3 is TGTGCCAGCAGTTTCTCCAACTATGGCTACACCTTC. It yields the protein CASSFSNYGYTF.

The chain combines TRBV29-1 with TRBJ1-1; D remains unclear. Germline CDR1 is SQVTM and CDR2 is ANQGSEA. The CDR3 runs 12 residues. Trimming removed 0 bases from V and 10 bases from J, with 12 bases in between. In DNA form, the CDR3 reads TGCAGCGTTGAAGATCAGTCGGGGAGAGCTTTCTTT. It specifies CSVEDQSGRAFF. The full variable domain, rest sourced from reference TRBV29-1 and TRBJ1-1, is SAVISQKPSRDICQRGTSLTIQCQVDSQVTMMFWYRQQPGQSLTLIATANQGSEATYESGFVIDKFPISRPNLTFSTLTVSNMSPEDSSIYLCSVEDQSGRAFFGQGTRLTVV.

The chain combines TRBV19 with TRBJ2-7; D may be TRBD1 (6 bases). The V end lost 6 bases, the J end lost 0 bases, and 18 bases lay between the germline ends. CDR3 size: 16 residues. Germline lookup yields CDR1 LNHDA and CDR2 SQIVND (reference sequence). As DNA, the CDR3 is TGTGCCAGTAGCCCGACCGTGACAGGCACCTCCTACGAGCAGTACTTC. Residues: CASSPTVTGTSYEQYF.

V is TRBV6-5 and J is TRBJ1-4; 8 bases are a match to TRBD1. The CDR3 consists of 12 residues. Germline V CDR1 and CDR2: MNHEY, SVGAGI. V lost 6 bases and J lost 12; bases outside the gene matches: 6. CDR3 sequence reads: CASSPGTGELFF. The CDR3 DNA follows: TGTGCCAGCAGCCCGGGGACAGGAGAACTGTTTTTT.

The chain employs TRBV7-8 and TRBJ1-3; D unresolved. The CDR3 has 13 residues. V lost 4 bases and J 4 bases, leaving 8 bases between the germline ends. The germline CDR1 and CDR2 sequences are SGHVS and FQNEAQ. The CDR3 spells CASSSARGNTIYF. The CDR3 DNA is TGTGCCAGCAGCTCGGCGCGGGGAAACACCATATATTTT.

The chain combines TRBV6-5 with TRBJ1-2; 9 bases are a match to TRBD1. CDR1 and CDR2 (germline): MNHEY, SVGAGI. J gave up 8 bases and V 4 bases, and 11 bases lay outside the gene matches. The CDR3 length is 15 residues. CDR3 in amino acids: CASSSSGTGFGGYTF. The CDR3 DNA sequence: TGTGCCAGCAGTTCCTCCGGGACAGGGTTTGGAGGCTACACCTTC.

This rearrangement joins TRBV6-5 to TRBJ1-3; the D is unclear. The CDR3 runs 16 residues. V gave up 2 bases and J gave up 4 bases, with 15 bases separating them. Germline CDR1 and CDR2: MNHEY and SVGAGI. The CDR3, as DNA: TGTGCCAGCAGTTACGGGGAGGGCACTCTCGGAAACACCATATATTTT. Amino acid sequence: CASSYGEGTLGNTIYF.

V and J are TRBV10-2 and TRBJ1-6, with TRBD1 as a possible D gene (5 bases). V was clipped by 4 bases and J by 5 bases, with 9 bases between them. The CDR3 length is 14 residues. The germline CDR1 and CDR2 sequences are WSHSY and SAAADI. The CDR3 here is CASSVQGNNSPLHF. The CDR3 DNA reads as TGCGCCAGCAGTGTGCAGGGTAATAATTCACCCCTCCACTTT.

This chain joins TRBV19 and TRBJ1-6; a possible D gene is TRBD1 (6 bases). Germline CDR1 and CDR2: LNHDA and SQIVND (reference sequence). The ends were cut back, 8 bases at V and 7 bases at J, with 15 bases in the middle. The CDR3 extends over 14 amino acids. CDR3 DNA: TGTGCCAGTCAACGGACAGCGAAGAATTCACCCCTCCACTTT. This encodes CASQRTAKNSPLHF.

The chain carries TRBV27 and TRBJ1-1; D remains ambiguous. Trimming shortened V by 6 bases and J by 1 base, and 15 bases separated the two germline ends. Germline V gene sequence: CDR1 MNHEY, CDR2 SMNVEV (reference sequence). CDR3 size: 15 residues. CDR3 bases: TGTGCCAGCAGCACCCTGGCAGGTGCGAACACTGAAGCTTTCTTT. Amino acids: CASSTLAGANTEAFF.

V is TRBV11-2 and J is TRBJ1-4, with D hard to call. Germline V gene data show CDR1 as SGHAT and CDR2 as FQNNGV. The CDR3 covers 14 residues. The V gene lost 5 bases and the J gene lost 5 bases, with 12 bases spanning the gap. CDR3 in amino acids: CASSLSLVNEKLFF. In DNA form, the CDR3 reads TGTGCCAGCAGCCTCTCCCTCGTCAATGAAAAACTGTTTTTT.

The V gene is TRBV5-6, the J gene TRBJ2-3; 9 bases fit TRBD2. Germline V gives CDR1 SGHDT, CDR2 YYEEEE. V trimming: 0 bases; J trimming: 2 bases; junction bases outside the gene matches: 4. The CDR3 sequence is 16 residues long. CDR3 sequence: CASSLALAGITDTQYF. CDR3 nucleotides: TGTGCCAGCAGCTTGGCCCTAGCGGGAATCACAGATACGCAGTATTTT.

This clone was seen only a few times. V and J are TRBV7-3 and TRBJ1-6; maybe TRBD1 (5 bases). The CDR3 has 13 amino acids. Trimming removed 5 bases from V and 6 bases from J, with 8 bases in between. Germline values: CDR1 SGHTA, CDR2 FQGTGA. CDR3 sequence (DNA): TGTGCCAGCAGCCAAAGGGGTAATTCACCCCTCCACTTT. This gives the protein CASSQRGNSPLHF. Based on the CDR3 plus reference TRBV7-3 and TRBJ1-6, the full variable domain is GAGVSQTPSNKVTEKGKYVELRCDPISGHTALYWYRQSLGQGPEFLIYFQGTGAADDSGLPNDRFFAVRPEGSVSTLKIQRTERGDSAVYLCASSQRGNSPLHFGNGTRLTVT.

The table lists this clone with a count of one. The chain joins TRBV20-1 to TRBJ2-6, with unresolved D. The CDR3 runs 14 residues. Germline assignment: CDR1 DFQATT and CDR2 SNEGSKA (reference sequence). Trimming pared 3 bases from V and 1 base from J, leaving 7 bases between. The CDR3 protein is CSASTQSGANVLTF. The CDR3 region has the DNA TGCAGTGCTAGTACCCAGTCTGGGGCCAACGTCCTGACTTTC.

V is TRBV9 and J is TRBJ1-1; 12 bases are a match to TRBD1. There are 17 residues in the CDR3. The V gene end was trimmed by 0 bases and the J gene end by 5 bases; junction bases not matched to a gene: 8. Germline CDR1 and CDR2: SGDLS and YYNGEE. The CDR3 is CASSVDGTGGLETEAFF. The CDR3 coding sequence is TGTGCCAGCAGCGTAGATGGGACAGGGGGCCTTGAGACTGAAGCTTTCTTT.